This TCR beta chain was profiled in a study of response to subunit inactivated influenza vaccine. Study results and limitations: The authors suggested that every seasonal influenza vaccination recruits few new T cells.

Germline V gene sequence: CDR1 DFQATT, CDR2 SNEGSKA (reference sequence). The length of the CDR3 is 15 residues. V was pared by 5 bases and J by 2 bases, with 10 bases of the junction left unmatched. TCRdb re-called the RT-PCR reads through MiXCR, storing one row per CDR3 protein. Of roughly 700,000 distinct CDR3 sequences in the sample, approximately 15% were seen once. This clonotype came up a few times. Its antigen is unidentified. The chain links TRBV20-1 to TRBJ2-3, with TRBD2 matching over 7 bases. The receptor was isolated from a man between 45 and 60 years old who received an inactivated influenza vaccine. The sequencing here drew on PBMCs from blood, taken 14 to 15 days before vaccination. In DNA, the CDR3 is TGCAGTGCTGGCATACTAGCGAGACTCACAGATACGCAGTATTTT. This sequence encodes CSAGILARLTDTQYF.